This TCR beta chain was identified in a study of blood T cell repertoires in COVID-19. Study information: From the United States, Italy and Spain came samples of acute and convalescent COVID-19. T cells, B-cell-depleted T cells, or PBMCs supplied cDNA or gDNA.

After removal of 9 bases from V and 2 bases from J, the junction contained 22 bases not matched to a gene. Per germline, CDR1 KGHDR and CDR2 SFDVKD. This CDR3 is built from 20 residues. In the original workflow: Counts of nucleated cells, estimated from reference gene primer amplification, were obtained. Produced via immunoSEQ multiplex PCR; TCRdb's table is partial and in-frame only. Clone size and V and J calls were adopted from that table, with D and trimming inferred from the DNA. The profile shows 77,000 or so clones, roughly 85% of them singletons. This clone came up a few times. The material sequenced was peripheral blood. The receptor comes from an elderly man with acute or convalescent COVID-19. The rearrangement uses TRBV24-1 and TRBJ2-3; TRBD2 aligns across 10 bases. The CDR3 spells CATSGQGRASGGRTTDTQYF. The CDR3 DNA sequence: TGTGCCACCTCCGGACAGGGTCGGGCTAGCGGGGGCCGTACCACAGATACGCAGTATTTT.